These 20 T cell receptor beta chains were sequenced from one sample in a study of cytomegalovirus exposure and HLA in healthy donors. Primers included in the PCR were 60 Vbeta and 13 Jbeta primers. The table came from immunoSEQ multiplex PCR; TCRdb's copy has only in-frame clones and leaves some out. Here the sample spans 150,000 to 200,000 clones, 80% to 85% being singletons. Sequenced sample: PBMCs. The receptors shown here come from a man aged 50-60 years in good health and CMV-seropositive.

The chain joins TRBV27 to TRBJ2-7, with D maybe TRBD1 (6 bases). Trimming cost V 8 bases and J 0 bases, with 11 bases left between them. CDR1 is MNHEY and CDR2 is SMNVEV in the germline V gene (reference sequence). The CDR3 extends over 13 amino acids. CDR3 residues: CASGDRLSYEQYF. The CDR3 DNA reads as TGTGCCAGCGGAGACAGGCTCTCCTACGAGCAGTACTTC.

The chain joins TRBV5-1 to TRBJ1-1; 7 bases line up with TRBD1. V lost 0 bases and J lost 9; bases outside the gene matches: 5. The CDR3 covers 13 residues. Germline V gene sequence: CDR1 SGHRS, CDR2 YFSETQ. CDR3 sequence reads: CASSLDQGQKAFF. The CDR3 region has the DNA TGCGCCAGCAGCTTGGATCAGGGACAGAAAGCTTTCTTT.

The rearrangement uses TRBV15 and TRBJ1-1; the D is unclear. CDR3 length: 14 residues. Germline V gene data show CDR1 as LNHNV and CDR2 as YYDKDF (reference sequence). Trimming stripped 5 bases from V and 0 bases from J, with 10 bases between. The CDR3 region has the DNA TGTGCCACCAGCCCGGGAGGGATGAACACTGAAGCTTTCTTT. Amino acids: CATSPGGMNTEAFF. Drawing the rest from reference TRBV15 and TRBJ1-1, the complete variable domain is DAMVIQNPRYQVTQFGKPVTLSCSQTLNHNVMYWYQQKSSQAPKLLFHYYDKDFNNEADTPDNFQSRRPNTSFCFLDIRSPGLGDTAMYLCATSPGGMNTEAFFGQGTRLTVV.

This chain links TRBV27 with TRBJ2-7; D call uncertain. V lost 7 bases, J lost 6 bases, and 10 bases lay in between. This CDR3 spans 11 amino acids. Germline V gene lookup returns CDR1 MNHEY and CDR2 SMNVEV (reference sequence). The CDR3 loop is CASTRGGEQYF. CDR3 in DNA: TGTGCCAGCACTAGAGGTGGCGAGCAGTACTTC.

This chain's CDR3 is CAITPGQGTDTQYF. CDR3 DNA sequence: TGTGCCATCACCCCGGGACAAGGCACAGATACGCAGTATTTT. The J gene is TRBJ2-3, the V gene TRBV10-3; D is possibly TRBD1 (6 bases). Germline CDR1 reads ENHRY; CDR2 reads SYGVKD. V gave up 7 bases and J gave up 1 base, with 12 bases separating them. CDR3 length equals 14 residues.

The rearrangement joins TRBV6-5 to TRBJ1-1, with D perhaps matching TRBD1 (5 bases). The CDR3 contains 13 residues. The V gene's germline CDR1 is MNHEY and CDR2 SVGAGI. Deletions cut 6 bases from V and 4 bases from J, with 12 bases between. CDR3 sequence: CASRIRQFTEAFF. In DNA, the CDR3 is TGTGCCAGCAGGATAAGACAGTTCACTGAAGCTTTCTTT.

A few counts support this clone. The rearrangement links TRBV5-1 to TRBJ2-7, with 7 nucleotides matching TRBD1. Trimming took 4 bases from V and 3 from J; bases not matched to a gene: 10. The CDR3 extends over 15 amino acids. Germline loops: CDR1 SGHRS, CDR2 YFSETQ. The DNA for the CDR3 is TGCGCCAGCAGCAACTCACCGGGACAGATCTACGAGCAGTACTTC. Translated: CASSNSPGQIYEQYF. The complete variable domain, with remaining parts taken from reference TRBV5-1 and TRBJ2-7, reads KAGVTQTPRYLIKTRGQQVTLSCSPISGHRSVSWYQQTPGQGLQFLFEYFSETQRNKGNFPGRFSGRQFSNSRSEMNVSTLELGDSALYLCASSNSPGQIYEQYFGPGTRLTVT.

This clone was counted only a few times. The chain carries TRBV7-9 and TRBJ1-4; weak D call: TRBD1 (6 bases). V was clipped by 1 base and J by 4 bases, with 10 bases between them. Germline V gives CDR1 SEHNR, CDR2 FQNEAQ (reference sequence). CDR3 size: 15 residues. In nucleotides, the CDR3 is TGTGCCAGCAGCTTAGAAACAGGGATTAATGAAAAACTGTTTTTT. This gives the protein CASSLETGINEKLFF.

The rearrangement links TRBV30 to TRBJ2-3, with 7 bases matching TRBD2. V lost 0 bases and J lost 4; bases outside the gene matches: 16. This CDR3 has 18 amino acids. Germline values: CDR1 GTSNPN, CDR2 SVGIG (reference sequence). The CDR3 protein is CAWSVQWASGISADTQYF. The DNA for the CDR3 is TGTGCCTGGAGTGTACAGTGGGCTAGCGGAATTAGTGCAGATACGCAGTATTTT.

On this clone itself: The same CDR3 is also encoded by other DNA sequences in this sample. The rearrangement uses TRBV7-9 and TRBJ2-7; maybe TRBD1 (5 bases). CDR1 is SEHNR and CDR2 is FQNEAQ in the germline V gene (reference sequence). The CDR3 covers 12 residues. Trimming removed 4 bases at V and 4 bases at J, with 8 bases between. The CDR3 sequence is CASSSTGYEQYF. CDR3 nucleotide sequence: TGTGCCAGCAGCTCCACAGGTTACGAGCAGTACTTC.

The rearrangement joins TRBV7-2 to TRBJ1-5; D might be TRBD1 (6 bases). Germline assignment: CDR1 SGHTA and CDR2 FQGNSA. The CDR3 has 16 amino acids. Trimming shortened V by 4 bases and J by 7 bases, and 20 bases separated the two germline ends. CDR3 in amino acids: CASSSRAGVGWQPQHF. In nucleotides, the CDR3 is TGTGCCAGCAGCTCCCGGGCAGGGGTCGGCTGGCAGCCCCAGCATTTT.

In DNA form, the CDR3 reads TGTGCCTTAGGGACAGGGAACACCGGGGAGCTGTTTTTT. This codes for CALGTGNTGELFF. This chain uses TRBV10-3 with TRBJ2-2; 8 bases map to TRBD1. Trimming at V came to 11 bases and at J to 1 base, leaving 3 bases not matched to a gene. The germline CDR1 and CDR2 sequences are ENHRY and SYGVKD. The CDR3 totals 13 residues.

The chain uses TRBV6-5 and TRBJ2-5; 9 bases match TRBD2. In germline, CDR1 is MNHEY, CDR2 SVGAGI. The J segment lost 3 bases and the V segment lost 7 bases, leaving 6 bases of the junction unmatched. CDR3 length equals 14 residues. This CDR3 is CASTPGLAEETQYF. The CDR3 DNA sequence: TGTGCCAGCACCCCGGGACTAGCCGAAGAGACCCAGTACTTC.

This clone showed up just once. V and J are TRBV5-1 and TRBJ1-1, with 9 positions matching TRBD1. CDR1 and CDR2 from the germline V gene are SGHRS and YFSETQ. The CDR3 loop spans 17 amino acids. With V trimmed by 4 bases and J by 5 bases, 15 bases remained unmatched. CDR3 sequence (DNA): TGCGCCAGCAGCAGAGGACGGGACAGGGTTGGCGGGACTGAAGCTTTCTTT. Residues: CASSRGRDRVGGTEAFF.

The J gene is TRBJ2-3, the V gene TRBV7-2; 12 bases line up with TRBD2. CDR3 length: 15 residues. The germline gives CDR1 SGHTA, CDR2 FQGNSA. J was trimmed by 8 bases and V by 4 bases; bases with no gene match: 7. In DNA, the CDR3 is TGTGCCAGCAGCTCCTACCTAGCGGGGGGGGGTACGCAGTATTTT. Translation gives CASSSYLAGGGTQYF.

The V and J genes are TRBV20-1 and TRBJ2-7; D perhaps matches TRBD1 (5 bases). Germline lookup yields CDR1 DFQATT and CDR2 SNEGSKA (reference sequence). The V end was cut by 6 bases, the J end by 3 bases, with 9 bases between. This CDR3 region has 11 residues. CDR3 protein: CSAIDSYEQYF. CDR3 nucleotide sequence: TGCAGTGCGATAGACAGCTACGAGCAGTACTTC.

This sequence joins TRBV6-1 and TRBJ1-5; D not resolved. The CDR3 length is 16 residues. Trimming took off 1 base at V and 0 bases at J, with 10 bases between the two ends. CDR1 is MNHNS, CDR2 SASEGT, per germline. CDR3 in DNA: TGTGCCAGCAGTGAAGATCGAGGGTATAGCAATCAGCCCCAGCATTTT. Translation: CASSEDRGYSNQPQHF.

The CDR3 DNA is TGTGCCAGCAGCCTTACGGGGACTAGCGGGGGTCTAGGGGAGCAGTTCTTC. Protein product: CASSLTGTSGGLGEQFF. V gene TRBV7-3 combines with J gene TRBJ2-1, with 14 bases identical to TRBD2. V was pared by 5 bases and J by 10 bases, with 13 bases of the junction left unmatched. The CDR3 contains 17 residues. The V gene's germline CDR1 is SGHTA and CDR2 FQGTGA.

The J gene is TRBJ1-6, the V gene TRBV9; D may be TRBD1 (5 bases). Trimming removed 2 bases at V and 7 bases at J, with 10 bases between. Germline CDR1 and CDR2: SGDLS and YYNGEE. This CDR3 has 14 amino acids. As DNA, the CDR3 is TGTGCCAGCAGCGTGTGGGGGAGGAATTCACCCCTCCACTTT. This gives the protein CASSVWGRNSPLHF.

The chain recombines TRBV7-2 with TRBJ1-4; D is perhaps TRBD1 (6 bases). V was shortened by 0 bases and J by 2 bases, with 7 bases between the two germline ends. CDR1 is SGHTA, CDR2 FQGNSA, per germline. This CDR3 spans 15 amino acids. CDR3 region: CASSLATGTNEKLFF. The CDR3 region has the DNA TGTGCCAGCAGCTTAGCGACAGGCACTAATGAAAAACTGTTTTTT.